These 2 T cell receptor beta chains came from one sample sequenced in a study of identical twins. In TCRdb, the 5' RACE reads were re-called with MiXCR into one record per CDR3 protein. The data hold 430,000 or so distinct CDR3 sequences, with approximately 24% observed a single time. This sample also appeared in a second study, on T cells expressing NK-cell markers.

The material sequenced was CD4+ T cells sorted from blood. Every receptor here comes from a young woman in good health.

This clonotype appeared a few times. The chain joins TRBV7-9 to TRBJ2-7; D unresolved. From germline, CDR1 is SEHNR and CDR2 FQNEAQ (reference sequence). There are 13 residues in the CDR3. Trimming removed 5 bases from V and 7 bases from J, with 15 bases in between. CDR3 sequence (DNA): TGTGCCAGCAGCAGGAAGGCGATCGGGGAGCAGTACTTC. Translation gives CASSRKAIGEQYF. Combining the CDR3 with reference TRBV7-9 and TRBJ2-7 gives the whole variable domain DTGVSQNPRHKITKRGQNVTFRCDPISEHNRLYWYRQTLGQGPEFLTYFQNEAQLEKSRLLSDRFSAERPKGSFSTLEIQRTEQGDSAMYLCASSRKAIGEQYFGPGTRLTVT.

This clonotype appeared a few times. The gene calls are TRBV29-1 and TRBJ1-5, with a weak D call TRBD1 (5 bases). V was cut by 4 bases and J by 3 bases, with 10 bases left in between. Looked up from germline, CDR1 is SQVTM and CDR2 is ANQGSEA. The CDR3 has 13 residues. The DNA for the CDR3 is TGCAGCGTTGGGGGGTATCTCAATCAGCCCCAGCATTTT. The encoded protein is CSVGGYLNQPQHF.